Listed below are T cell receptor beta chains from one sample, sequenced in a study of blood T cell repertoires in COVID-19. Clones were sequenced by immunoSEQ multiplex PCR, and TCRdb holds only the in-frame ones, with some missing. The repertoire holds about 49,000 clones, about 89% seen once, with 2.1% in the top ten. The sequenced sample consisted of peripheral blood. The receptors derive from a woman older than 75 with COVID-19, enrolled during active disease. Each CDR3 is given with its conserved first and last residue. A D gene is named only where the DNA matches it firmly. Expanded clones are given a class, and other clones once, few, many or no size at all.

clone size: few; D gene: TRBD2; CDR3 length: 17; V gene: TRBV6-2/TRBV6-3; J gene: TRBJ2-3; CDR3 DNA: TGTGCCAGCAGTTATTTAAGGACTAGCGGAGCCACAGATACGCAGTATTTT; CDR3 protein: CASSYLRTSGATDTQYF
clone size: NA; D gene: TRBD1; CDR3 length: 16; V gene: TRBV28; J gene: TRBJ1-5; CDR3 DNA: TGTGCCAGCAGTTTATGGTTCCAGGGGGCTGGCCAGCCCCAGCATTTT; CDR3 protein: CASSLWFQGAGQPQHF
clone size: NA; D gene: NA; CDR3 length: 13; V gene: TRBV30; J gene: TRBJ1-6; CDR3 DNA: TGTGCCTGGAGTGTCCAGGGGAATTCACCCCTCCACTTT; CDR3 protein: CAWSVQGNSPLHF
clone size: NA; D gene: TRBD1; CDR3 length: 16; V gene: TRBV7-8; J gene: TRBJ2-7; CDR3 DNA: TGTGCCAGCAGCCCAACCCCCGGGACAGGAGCCTACGAGCAGTACTTC; CDR3 protein: CASSPTPGTGAYEQYF
clone size: NA; D gene: NA; CDR3 length: 13; V gene: TRBV29-1; J gene: TRBJ2-5; CDR3 DNA: TGCAGCGTTGAACTGGCAGGGGCGGTGGGCCAGTACTTC; CDR3 protein: CSVELAGAVGQYF
clone size: NA; D gene: TRBD2; CDR3 length: 16; V gene: TRBV27; J gene: TRBJ2-3; CDR3 DNA: TGTGCCAGCAGTACCCGGACTAGCGGACCGGGGGATACGCAGTATTTT; CDR3 protein: CASSTRTSGPGDTQYF
clone size: NA; D gene: TRBD1; CDR3 length: 14; V gene: TRBV6-4; J gene: TRBJ1-1; CDR3 DNA: TGTGCCAGCAGAAAGGGGACAGGGAAGACTGAAGCTTTCTTT; CDR3 protein: CASRKGTGKTEAFF
clone size: few; D gene: NA; CDR3 length: 15; V gene: TRBV28; J gene: TRBJ1-2; CDR3 DNA: TGTGCCAGCAGGATTGCAACACAGGGTGATTATGGCTACACCTTC; CDR3 protein: CASRIATQGDYGYTF
clone size: NA; D gene: NA; CDR3 length: 16; V gene: TRBV3-1/TRBV3-2; J gene: TRBJ2-7; CDR3 DNA: TGTGCCAGCAGCCAACGTCGAAGTAGCGGCAGTTACGAGCAGTACTTC; CDR3 protein: CASSQRRSSGSYEQYF
clone size: NA; D gene: TRBD1; CDR3 length: 14; V gene: TRBV29-1; J gene: TRBJ1-2; CDR3 DNA: TGCAGCGTAGCAACCGGGACAGGGGGCTATGGCTACACCTTC; CDR3 protein: CSVATGTGGYGYTF
clone size: NA; D gene: NA; CDR3 length: 14; V gene: TRBV28; J gene: TRBJ1-2; CDR3 DNA: TGTGCCAGCACCATAGCATGGGGGGGCAGAGGCTACACCTTC; CDR3 protein: CASTIAWGGRGYTF
clone size: NA; D gene: TRBD2; CDR3 length: 17; V gene: TRBV18; J gene: TRBJ2-2; CDR3 DNA: TGTGCCAGCTCACCAATCCGTGGACTAGCGGGGGGTATGGAGCTGTTTTTT; CDR3 protein: CASSPIRGLAGGMELFF
clone size: NA; D gene: NA; CDR3 length: 11; V gene: TRBV25-1; J gene: TRBJ1-2; CDR3 DNA: TGTGCCAGCAGTGGACAGTATGGCTACACCTTC; CDR3 protein: CASSGQYGYTF
clone size: NA; D gene: NA; CDR3 length: 17; V gene: TRBV4-1; J gene: TRBJ1-4; CDR3 DNA: TGCGCCAGCAGCCAATCGGAACAGCTGATTCGTAATGAAAAACTGTTTTTT; CDR3 protein: CASSQSEQLIRNEKLFF
clone size: few; D gene: TRBD1; CDR3 length: 13; V gene: TRBV5-1; J gene: TRBJ2-7; CDR3 DNA: TGCGCCAGCCGTCGACAGGGCCTGGGCGAGCAGTACTTC; CDR3 protein: CASRRQGLGEQYF
clone size: once; D gene: TRBD1; CDR3 length: 15; V gene: TRBV9; J gene: TRBJ1-5; CDR3 DNA: TGTGCCAGCAGCTCTCGGGACAGCTACAATCAGCCCCAGCATTTT; CDR3 protein: CASSSRDSYNQPQHF
clone size: few; D gene: NA; CDR3 length: 15; V gene: TRBV28; J gene: TRBJ1-1; CDR3 DNA: TGTGCCAGCAGGGTATCAGGACAGATGAACACTGAAGCTTTCTTT; CDR3 protein: CASRVSGQMNTEAFF
clone size: once; D gene: NA; CDR3 length: 14; V gene: TRBV11-2; J gene: TRBJ1-5; CDR3 DNA: TGTGCCAGCAGCACCCGAGCGAACAATCAGCCCCAGCATTTT; CDR3 protein: CASSTRANNQPQHF
clone size: NA; D gene: TRBD1; CDR3 length: 21; V gene: TRBV6-6; J gene: TRBJ2-2; CDR3 DNA: TGTGCCAGCAGTCACCCGGGACAGGGAGTAAAAGGGGGGATCGGGACCGGGGAGCTGTTTTTT; CDR3 protein: CASSHPGQGVKGGIGTGELFF
clone size: NA; D gene: TRBD1; CDR3 length: 16; V gene: TRBV7-6; J gene: TRBJ2-5; CDR3 DNA: TGTGCCAGCAGCTTAGGGGGACAGGGGGCGCGGGAGACCCAGTACTTC; CDR3 protein: CASSLGGQGARETQYF
clone size: NA; D gene: TRBD1; CDR3 length: 12; V gene: TRBV2; J gene: TRBJ2-1; CDR3 DNA: TGTGGGGGACAGTTCTCCTACAATGAGCAGTTCTTC; CDR3 protein: CGGQFSYNEQFF
clone size: NA; D gene: NA; CDR3 length: 14; V gene: TRBV21-1; J gene: TRBJ1-1; CDR3 DNA: TGTGCCAGCAGCCTACCAAGGCGGGCTCCTTCGACTTTCTTT; CDR3 protein: CASSLPRRAPSTFF
clone size: NA; D gene: TRBD2; CDR3 length: 16; V gene: TRBV18; J gene: TRBJ2-7; CDR3 DNA: TGTGCCAGCTCACCACCCGGACTAGCGGGAGATTTCGAGCAGTACTTC; CDR3 protein: CASSPPGLAGDFEQYF
clone size: NA; D gene: TRBD1; CDR3 length: 15; V gene: TRBV7-9; J gene: TRBJ2-7; CDR3 DNA: TGTGCCAGCAGCGCCGGGACAGTAGGCTCCTCCGAGCAGTACTTC; CDR3 protein: CASSAGTVGSSEQYF
clone size: NA; D gene: TRBD2; CDR3 length: 15; V gene: TRBV2; J gene: TRBJ2-3; CDR3 DNA: TGTGCCAGCAGTGAGGAAGCGGGAGGGACAGATACGCAGTATTTT; CDR3 protein: CASSEEAGGTDTQYF
clone size: NA; D gene: NA; CDR3 length: 14; V gene: TRBV9; J gene: TRBJ1-2; CDR3 DNA: TGTGCCAGCAAAAGCGGTGGAGGCGGCTATGGCTACACCTTC; CDR3 protein: CASKSGGGGYGYTF
clone size: NA; D gene: TRBD1; CDR3 length: 13; V gene: TRBV5-6; J gene: TRBJ2-7; CDR3 DNA: TGTGCCAGCAGCTTTGGCAGGGGGTACGAGCAGTACTTC; CDR3 protein: CASSFGRGYEQYF
clone size: NA; D gene: NA; CDR3 length: 14; V gene: TRBV27; J gene: TRBJ1-2; CDR3 DNA: TGTGCCAGCAGTGTTGAAGCAGACTTCTATGGCTACACCTTC; CDR3 protein: CASSVEADFYGYTF
clone size: NA; D gene: NA; CDR3 length: 18; V gene: TRBV3-1/TRBV3-2; J gene: TRBJ1-1; CDR3 DNA: TGTGCCAGCAGCCAAGTAGGGCAGTGGGGGCGAATGGACACTGAAGCTTTCTTT; CDR3 protein: CASSQVGQWGRMDTEAFF
clone size: once; D gene: TRBD2; CDR3 length: 15; V gene: TRBV27; J gene: TRBJ2-5; CDR3 DNA: TGTGCCACCCGGGGGACTAGCCTGTACCAAGAGACCCAGTACTTC; CDR3 protein: CATRGTSLYQETQYF
clone size: NA; D gene: TRBD1; CDR3 length: 17; V gene: TRBV7-9; J gene: TRBJ2-3; CDR3 DNA: TGTGCCAGCAGCCGGCAGGGGGCTAGCACTGGAACAGATACGCAGTATTTT; CDR3 protein: CASSRQGASTGTDTQYF
clone size: NA; D gene: NA; CDR3 length: 12; V gene: TRBV4-2; J gene: TRBJ1-1; CDR3 DNA: TGTGCCAGCAGCCGCATGGGTTCGGGGGCTTTCTTT; CDR3 protein: CASSRMGSGAFF
clone size: NA; D gene: NA; CDR3 length: 12; V gene: TRBV29-1; J gene: TRBJ1-2; CDR3 DNA: TGCAGCGTTGAACCACAGGATTCAGGCTACACCTTC; CDR3 protein: CSVEPQDSGYTF
clone size: NA; D gene: TRBD1; CDR3 length: 11; V gene: TRBV20-1; J gene: TRBJ2-1; CDR3 DNA: TGCAGTGGACAGGGCCGGAATGAGCAGTTCTTC; CDR3 protein: CSGQGRNEQFF
clone size: NA; D gene: NA; CDR3 length: 12; V gene: TRBV5-5; J gene: TRBJ1-2; CDR3 DNA: TGTGCCAGCAGCCCACAGAACTATGGCTACACCTTC; CDR3 protein: CASSPQNYGYTF
clone size: once; D gene: TRBD1; CDR3 length: 15; V gene: TRBV9; J gene: TRBJ1-1; CDR3 DNA: TGTGCCAGCAGCGTACGACAGGGGGTTGGCTCTGAAGCTTTCTTT; CDR3 protein: CASSVRQGVGSEAFF
clone size: NA; D gene: NA; CDR3 length: 12; V gene: TRBV18; J gene: TRBJ1-2; CDR3 DNA: TGTGCCAGCTCACCGGCGGAGGGGGGCTACACCTTC; CDR3 protein: CASSPAEGGYTF
clone size: NA; D gene: NA; CDR3 length: 13; V gene: TRBV28; J gene: TRBJ2-2; CDR3 DNA: TGTGCCAGCAGGGCTAGTAGCACCGGGGAGCTGTTTTTT; CDR3 protein: CASRASSTGELFF
clone size: NA; D gene: NA; CDR3 length: 13; V gene: TRBV2; J gene: TRBJ2-7; CDR3 DNA: TGTGCCAGCAGTGAATCCAGGGGAAACGAGCAGTACTTC; CDR3 protein: CASSESRGNEQYF
clone size: few; D gene: TRBD2; CDR3 length: 16; V gene: TRBV6-5; J gene: TRBJ2-2; CDR3 DNA: TGTGCCAGCAGTTCTAGCGGGAGGGCGGGCACCGGGGAGCTGTTTTTT; CDR3 protein: CASSSSGRAGTGELFF
clone size: NA; D gene: NA; CDR3 length: 13; V gene: TRBV6-1; J gene: TRBJ1-6; CDR3 DNA: TGTGCCAGCAGTGAGGCGGGTCATTCACCCCTCCACTTT; CDR3 protein: CASSEAGHSPLHF
clone size: once; D gene: TRBD2; CDR3 length: 15; V gene: TRBV20-1; J gene: TRBJ2-3; CDR3 DNA: TGCAGTGCTAGTTTCGTCCCGGGAGGGTCAGATACGCAGTATTTT; CDR3 protein: CSASFVPGGSDTQYF
clone size: few; D gene: NA; CDR3 length: 15; V gene: TRBV27; J gene: TRBJ1-1; CDR3 DNA: TGTGCCAGCAGTTCCGACCGGACTGGGAACACTGAAGCTTTCTTT; CDR3 protein: CASSSDRTGNTEAFF
clone size: NA; D gene: TRBD1; CDR3 length: 15; V gene: TRBV7-2; J gene: TRBJ2-7; CDR3 DNA: TGTGCCAGCAGCTTCGACAGGGGAGAGCGGTACGAGCAGTACTTC; CDR3 protein: CASSFDRGERYEQYF
clone size: NA; D gene: NA; CDR3 length: 15; V gene: TRBV27; J gene: TRBJ2-7; CDR3 DNA: TGTGCCAGCAGTCGGACCGGACAGAGGAACTACGAGCAGTACTTC; CDR3 protein: CASSRTGQRNYEQYF